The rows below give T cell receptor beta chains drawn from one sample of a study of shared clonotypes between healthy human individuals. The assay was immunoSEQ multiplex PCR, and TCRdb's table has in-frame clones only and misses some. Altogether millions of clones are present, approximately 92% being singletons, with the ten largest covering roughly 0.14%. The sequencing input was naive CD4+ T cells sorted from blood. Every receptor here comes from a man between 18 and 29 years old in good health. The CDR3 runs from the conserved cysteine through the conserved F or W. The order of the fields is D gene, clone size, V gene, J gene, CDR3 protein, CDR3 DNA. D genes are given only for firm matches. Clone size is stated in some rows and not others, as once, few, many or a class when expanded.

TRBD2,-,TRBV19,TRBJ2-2,CASSIIGGWAQEELFF,TGTGCCAGTAGTATTATCGGGGGGTGGGCCCAGGAGGAGCTGTTTTTT
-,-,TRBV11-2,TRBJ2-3,CASSLFGVEPDTQYF,TGTGCCAGCAGCTTATTCGGGGTAGAGCCAGATACGCAGTATTTT
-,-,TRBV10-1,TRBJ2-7,CASSDRGSGEQYF,TGCGCCAGCAGTGATAGGGGGTCGGGCGAGCAGTACTTC
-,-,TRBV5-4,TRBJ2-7,CASSLAGRVVGEQYF,TGTGCCAGCAGCCTGGCGGGCAGGGTCGTTGGTGAGCAGTACTTC
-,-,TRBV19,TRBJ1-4,CASSKRNSEKLFF,TGTGCCAGTAGTAAGAGGAATAGTGAAAAACTGTTTTTT
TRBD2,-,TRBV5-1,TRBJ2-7,CASSSGTSVHEQYF,TGCGCCAGCAGCTCCGGGACTAGCGTTCACGAGCAGTACTTC
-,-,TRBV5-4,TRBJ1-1,CASSLADRNTEAFF,TGTGCCAGCAGCTTGGCCGACAGGAACACTGAAGCTTTCTTT
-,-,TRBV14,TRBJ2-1,CASSQAGPPTEQFF,TGTGCCAGCAGCCAAGCGGGACCGCCAACGGAGCAGTTCTTC
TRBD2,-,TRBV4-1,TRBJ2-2,CASSQNLADTGLELFF,TGCGCCAGCAGCCAGAACCTAGCGGACACCGGGTTAGAGCTGTTTTTT
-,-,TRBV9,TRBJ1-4,CASSAQGWGEKLFF,TGTGCCAGCAGTGCACAGGGCTGGGGAGAAAAACTGTTTTTT
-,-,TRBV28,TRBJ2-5,CASGGGTQETQYF,TGTGCCAGCGGGGGGGGCACCCAAGAGACCCAGTACTTC
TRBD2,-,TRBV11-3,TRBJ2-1,CASSLEGYGTSGNNEQFF,TGTGCCAGCAGCTTAGAAGGGTATGGGACTAGCGGGAACAATGAGCAGTTCTTC
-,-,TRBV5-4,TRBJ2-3,CASSLLGSGTDTQYF,TGTGCCAGCAGCTTGCTGGGATCGGGGACAGATACGCAGTATTTT
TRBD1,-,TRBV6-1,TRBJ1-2,CASSRDRTNYGYTF,TGTGCCAGCAGCCGGGACAGAACTAACTATGGCTACACCTTC
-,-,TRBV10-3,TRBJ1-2,CAISESGRAEGGYTF,TGTGCCATCAGTGAGTCTGGCAGGGCGGAAGGTGGCTACACCTTC
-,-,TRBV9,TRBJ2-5,CASSPGTLQETQYF,TGTGCCAGCAGCCCAGGGACCCTTCAAGAGACCCAGTACTTC
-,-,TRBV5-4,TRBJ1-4,CASSKGVGTNEKLFF,TGTGCCAGCAGCAAGGGGGTAGGGACTAATGAAAAACTGTTTTTT
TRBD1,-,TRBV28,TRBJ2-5,CASSGGTGVQETQYF,TGTGCCAGCAGTGGCGGGACAGGCGTCCAAGAGACCCAGTACTTC
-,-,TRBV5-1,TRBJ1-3,CASSLAGIEGNTIYF,TGCGCCAGCAGCTTGGCTGGGATCGAGGGAAACACCATATATTTT
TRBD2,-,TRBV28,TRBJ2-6,CASSPPRGSSGANVLTF,TGTGCCAGCAGTCCGCCTCGCGGGAGCTCTGGGGCCAACGTCCTGACTTTC
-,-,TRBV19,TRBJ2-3,CASTGDSTDTQYF,TGTGCCAGTACCGGGGACAGCACAGATACGCAGTATTTT
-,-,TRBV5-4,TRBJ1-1,CASSLRGAGNTEAFF,TGTGCCAGCAGCTTGAGGGGGGCGGGGAACACTGAAGCTTTCTTT
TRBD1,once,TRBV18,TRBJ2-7,CASSPTGAPYEQYF,TGTGCCAGCTCGCCGACAGGGGCCCCCTACGAGCAGTACTTC
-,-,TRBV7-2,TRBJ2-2,CASSLEPRVTTGELFF,TGTGCCAGCAGCTTAGAGCCCAGGGTAACCACCGGGGAGCTGTTTTTT
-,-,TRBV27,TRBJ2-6,CASSLRGRAPIANVLTF,TGTGCCAGCAGTTTAAGGGGGAGGGCCCCTATAGCCAACGTCCTGACTTTC
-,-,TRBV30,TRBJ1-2,CAWSQEFGYTF,TGTGCCTGGAGCCAGGAATTTGGCTACACCTTC
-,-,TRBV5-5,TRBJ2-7,CASSLIGQSSYEQYF,TGTGCCAGCAGCTTGATCGGACAGAGCTCCTACGAGCAGTACTTC
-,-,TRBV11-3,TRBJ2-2,CASTPGAGELFF,TGTGCCAGCACCCCAGGGGCCGGGGAGCTGTTTTTT
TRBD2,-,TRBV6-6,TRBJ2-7,CASTSGWEQYF,TGTGCCAGCACTAGCGGCTGGGAGCAGTACTTC
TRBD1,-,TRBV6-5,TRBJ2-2,CASSYSKGDRLFF,TGTGCCAGCAGTTACTCTAAAGGGGACAGGCTGTTTTTT
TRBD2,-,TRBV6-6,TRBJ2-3,CASSYGTGGPADTQYF,TGTGCCAGCAGTTACGGGACGGGGGGGCCCGCAGATACGCAGTATTTT
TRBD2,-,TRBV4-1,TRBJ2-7,CASSQDRFGVSGGPPVEQYF,TGCGCCAGCAGCCAAGATCGGTTTGGGGTTAGCGGGGGGCCCCCTGTCGAGCAGTACTTC
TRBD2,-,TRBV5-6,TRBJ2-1,CASSRTSGGIYNEQFF,TGTGCCAGCAGCCGTACTAGCGGGGGGATTTACAATGAGCAGTTCTTC
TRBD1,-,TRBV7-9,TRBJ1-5,CASSPGQAGNQPQHF,TGTGCCAGCAGCCCGGGACAGGCGGGCAATCAGCCCCAGCATTTT
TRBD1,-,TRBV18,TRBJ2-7,CASSPGTGESEQYF,TGTGCCAGCTCACCCGGGACAGGGGAGAGCGAGCAGTACTTC
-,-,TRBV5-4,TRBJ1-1,CASSEVGEAFF,TGTGCCAGCAGCGAGGTGGGCGAAGCTTTCTTT
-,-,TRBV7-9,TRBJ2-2,CASPPRKTLANTGELFF,TGTGCCAGCCCCCCGCGTAAAACTTTAGCGAACACCGGGGAGCTGTTTTTT
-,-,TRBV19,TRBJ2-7,CASSTGGGSYEQYF,TGTGCCAGTAGCACAGGGGGGGGATCCTACGAGCAGTACTTC
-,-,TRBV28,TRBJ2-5,CASNSPRAGGETQYF,TGTGCCAGCAACTCCCCCAGGGCAGGTGGGGAGACCCAGTACTTC
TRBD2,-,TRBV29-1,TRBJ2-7,CSVESGRAGGTYEQYF,TGCAGCGTTGAGTCGGGGCGAGCGGGGGGCACCTACGAGCAGTACTTC
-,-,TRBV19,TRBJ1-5,CASSKNSNQPQHF,TGTGCCAGTAGTAAGAATAGCAATCAGCCCCAGCATTTT
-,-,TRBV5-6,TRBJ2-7,CASTEKGHEQYF,TGTGCCAGCACCGAGAAGGGACACGAGCAGTACTTC
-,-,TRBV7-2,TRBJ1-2,CASSFDSYGYTF,TGTGCCAGCAGCTTTGACAGCTATGGCTACACCTTC
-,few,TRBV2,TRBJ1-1,CASSLTPEAFF,TGTGCCAGCAGTCTCACACCTGAAGCTTTCTTT
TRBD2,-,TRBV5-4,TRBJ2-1,CASSPGTSAYNEQFF,TGTGCCAGCAGCCCGGGGACTAGCGCCTACAATGAGCAGTTCTTC
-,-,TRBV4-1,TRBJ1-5,CASSHKGGNQPQHF,TGCGCCAGCAGCCACAAGGGTGGCAATCAGCCCCAGCATTTT
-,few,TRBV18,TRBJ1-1,CASSRGGGEAFF,TGTGCCAGCTCACGTGGAGGGGGTGAAGCTTTCTTT
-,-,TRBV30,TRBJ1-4,CAWSLGGGREYEKLFF,TGTGCCTGGAGTCTAGGAGGGGGACGAGAGTATGAAAAACTGTTTTTT
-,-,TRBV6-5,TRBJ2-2,CASSYSDLTGELFF,TGTGCCAGCAGTTACTCGGACCTCACCGGGGAGCTGTTTTTT
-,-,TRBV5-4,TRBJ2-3,CASSPAPGTQYF,TGTGCCAGCAGCCCTGCCCCCGGTACGCAGTATTTT
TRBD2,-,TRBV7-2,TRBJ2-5,CASSVYAGGKETQYF,TGTGCCAGCAGCGTGTACGCGGGGGGGAAAGAGACCCAGTACTTC
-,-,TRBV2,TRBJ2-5,CASSDLETQYF,TGTGCCAGCAGTGATTTGGAGACCCAGTACTTC
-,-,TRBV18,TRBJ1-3,CASSPLAWQQQGSGNTIYF,TGTGCCAGCTCACCATTGGCTTGGCAGCAACAGGGCTCTGGAAACACCATATATTTT
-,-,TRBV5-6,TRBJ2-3,CASSFPGQATDTQYF,TGTGCCAGCAGCTTCCCGGGACAAGCGACAGATACGCAGTATTTT
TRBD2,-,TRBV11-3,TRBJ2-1,CASSASGRASYNEQFF,TGTGCCAGCAGCGCGAGCGGGAGGGCCTCCTACAATGAGCAGTTCTTC
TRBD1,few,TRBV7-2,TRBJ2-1,CASSLGQGAYNEQFF,TGTGCCAGCAGCTTGGGACAGGGGGCCTACAATGAGCAGTTCTTC
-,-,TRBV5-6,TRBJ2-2,CASSLAGNTGELFF,TGTGCCAGCAGCTTAGCGGGGAACACCGGGGAGCTGTTTTTT
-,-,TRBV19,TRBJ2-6,CASSLGPRGGNGPGANVLTF,TGTGCCAGTAGTCTGGGGCCGAGAGGGGGTAATGGTCCTGGGGCCAACGTCCTGACTTTC
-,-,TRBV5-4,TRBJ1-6,CASSSRGIANSPLHF,TGTGCCAGCAGCTCCAGGGGAATTGCTAATTCACCCCTCCACTTT